What follows are 4 T cell receptor beta chains derived from one specimen sequenced in a study of CD8 T cells in ankylosing spondylitis. TCRdb itself ran the 5' RACE reads through MiXCR, one entry per CDR3 protein. In the table there are roughly 250,000 distinct CDR3 sequences, 8% to 9.5% of which are singletons. The sequenced material came from blood, either unsorted or a sorted T cell fraction (not recorded which). The receptors come from a male donor with ankylosing spondylitis or in good health (not recorded which).

This clonotype was seen many times. The chain joins TRBV5-1 to TRBJ2-3, with 10 bases aligning to TRBD1. The V gene end was trimmed by 3 bases and the J gene end by 1 base; junction bases not matched to a gene: 5. Germline V gene data show CDR1 as SGHRS and CDR2 as YFSETQ. The CDR3 covers 16 residues. For the CDR3, the DNA is TGCGCCAGCAGCTGGGGACAGGGGATGGGCACAGATACGCAGTATTTT. Protein: CASSWGQGMGTDTQYF.

The chain couples TRBV5-1 to TRBJ2-1, with 8 bases aligning to TRBD2. The CDR3 runs to 15 residues. The germline gives CDR1 SGHRS, CDR2 YFSETQ. Losses at the gene ends were 0 bases for V and 7 bases for J; bases not matched to a gene: 6. CDR3 nucleotide sequence: TGCGCCAGCAGCTTGGACAGCGGGGGTTATAATGAGCAGTTCTTC. Translating gives CASSLDSGGYNEQFF.

The chain recombines TRBV11-2 with TRBJ1-1; D gene uncertain. Germline V gene lookup returns CDR1 SGHAT and CDR2 FQNNGV. Trimming shortened V by 5 bases and J by 7 bases, and 8 bases separated the two germline ends. This CDR3 spans 11 amino acids. In DNA form, the CDR3 reads TGTGCCAGCAGCCAACTTATTGAAGCTTTCTTT. Its translation: CASSQLIEAFF.

The gene calls are TRBV5-1 and TRBJ2-7, with TRBD2 matching 13 bases. Trimming at V came to 4 bases and at J to 6 bases, leaving 10 bases not matched to a gene. Per germline, CDR1 SGHRS and CDR2 YFSETQ. This CDR3 is 16 amino acids long. The CDR3 DNA follows: TGCGCCAGCAGCCCCTGGACTAGCGGGAGCAAGGGCGAGCAGTACTTC. Translated: CASSPWTSGSKGEQYF. Variable domain in full (rest from reference TRBV5-1 and TRBJ2-7): KAGVTQTPRYLIKTRGQQVTLSCSPISGHRSVSWYQQTPGQGLQFLFEYFSETQRNKGNFPGRFSGRQFSNSRSEMNVSTLELGDSALYLCASSPWTSGSKGEQYFGPGTRLTVT.